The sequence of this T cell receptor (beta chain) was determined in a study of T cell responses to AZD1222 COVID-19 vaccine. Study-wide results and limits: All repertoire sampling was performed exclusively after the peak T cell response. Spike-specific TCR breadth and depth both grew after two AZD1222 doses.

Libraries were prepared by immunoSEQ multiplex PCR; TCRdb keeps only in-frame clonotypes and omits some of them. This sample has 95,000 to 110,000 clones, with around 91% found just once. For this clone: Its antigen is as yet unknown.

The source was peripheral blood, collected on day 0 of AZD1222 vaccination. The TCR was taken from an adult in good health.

CDR3 sequence reads: CATSGEPWSYEQYF. Written as DNA, the CDR3 is TGTGCCACCAGTGGGGAGCCTTGGTCCTACGAGCAGTACTTC. This chain uses TRBV24-1 with TRBJ2-7; tentatively, D is TRBD2 (5 bases). Germline V gives CDR1 KGHDR, CDR2 SFDVKD. This CDR3 is built from 14 residues. With 5 bases removed from V and 1 base from J, the gap between germline ends came to 11 bases.